A selection of T cell receptor beta chains follows, all from one sample in a study of T cells in Graves' hyperthyroidism and ophthalmopathy. MiXCR, run by TCRdb on the multiplex PCR reads, gives a single entry per CDR3 protein. Among 450,000 to 600,000 distinct CDR3 sequences listed, around 15% were seen once. Source material: blood. Source of these receptors: a woman in her thirties or forties with Graves' hyperthyroidism. CDR3s include the opening cysteine and the closing phenylalanine or tryptophan. D genes are given only for firm matches. Only some rows state a clone size, as once, few, many or a class for expanded clones.

size	D	V	J	DNA	CDR3
NA	NA	TRBV12-3/TRBV12-4	TRBJ2-7	TGTGCCAGCAGTTTTGAACAGGGCTACGAGCAGTACTTC	CASSFEQGYEQYF
many	NA	TRBV28	TRBJ2-7	TGTGCCAGCAGTTTAGCAACTAGACGTTCCTACGAGCAGTACTTC	CASSLATRRSYEQYF
many	NA	TRBV3-1	TRBJ2-1	TGTGCCAGCAGCCAAGAAGGGCGTCGGGGTGAGCAGTTCTTC	CASSQEGRRGEQFF
NA	NA	TRBV7-9	TRBJ2-3	TGTGCCAGCACTAGCGCTAGCACAGATACGCAGTATTTT	CASTSASTDTQYF
many	TRBD2	TRBV7-2	TRBJ2-1	TGTGCCAGCAGCTTAGATTTGCTTGTGGTATTAGCGGGAGCAAATGAGCAGTTCTTC	CASSLDLLVVLAGANEQFF
NA	TRBD1	TRBV20-1	TRBJ1-5	TGCAGTGCTGAGGGACAGGGGGTCGATCAGCCCCAGCATTTT	CSAEGQGVDQPQHF
few	NA	TRBV7-9	TRBJ2-5	TGTGCCAGCAGCCCCCGTGGGGGGATCCAAGAGACCCAGTACTTC	CASSPRGGIQETQYF
NA	NA	TRBV9	TRBJ2-4	TGTGCCAGCAGCGTAGGGATCGGGGCCAAAAACATTCAGTACTTC	CASSVGIGAKNIQYF
many	NA	TRBV6-1	TRBJ2-3	TGTGCCAGCAGTGAAAGGAGTGCCGCTAGAGATACGCAGTATTTT	CASSERSAARDTQYF
many	NA	TRBV20-1	TRBJ2-7	TGCAGTGCTAGAGATAACGGAAGGGGTTACGAGCAGTACTTC	CSARDNGRGYEQYF